Shown below are 10 T cell receptor beta chains from a single sample sequenced in a study of PD-1 blockade in classical Hodgkin lymphoma. Time point given: cycle 4 day 1 (C4D1), after around six weeks of nivolumab. Brentuximab vedotin exposure varied, and every patient relapsed after autologous stem cell transplantation. Libraries were prepared by immunoSEQ multiplex PCR; TCRdb keeps only in-frame clonotypes and omits some of them. Among 50,000 to 65,000 clones listed, roughly nine tenths were seen once. This material consisted of peripheral blood mononuclear cells (PBMCs), taken before the fourth cycle of nivolumab. All receptors derive from a human donor with classical Hodgkin lymphoma.

V gene TRBV6-6 combines with J gene TRBJ2-1; D is undetermined. The CDR3 spans 15 residues. V was trimmed by 7 bases and J by 1 base, leaving 14 bases between them. CDR1 and CDR2 from the germline V gene are MNHNY and SVGAGI (reference sequence). CDR3: CASNSGTLSYNEQFF. The CDR3, as DNA: TGTGCCAGCAATTCGGGTACCTTATCCTACAATGAGCAGTTCTTC.

The V gene is TRBV6-6, the J gene TRBJ2-5, with D possibly being TRBD1 (5 bases). V gave up 7 bases and J gave up 3 bases, with 15 bases separating them. CDR1 is MNHNY and CDR2 is SVGAGI in the germline V gene (reference sequence). The CDR3 spans 14 residues. CDR3 nucleotides: TGTGCCAGCACCACGGTATGGGGCAAAGAGACCCAGTACTTC. This encodes CASTTVWGKETQYF.

The chain carries TRBV30 and TRBJ1-6; D is unclear. The CDR3 is made up of 15 amino acids. V was trimmed by 7 bases and J by 5 bases, leaving 18 bases between them. CDR1 and CDR2 (germline): GTSNPN, SVGIG (reference sequence). CDR3 residues: CAFLRPIRHNSPLHF. The CDR3 DNA reads TGTGCCTTCCTACGCCCGATTCGCCATAATTCACCCCTCCACTTT.

This chain links TRBV5-6 with TRBJ1-5, with a tentative D call TRBD1 (5 bases). Germline CDR1 SGHDT, CDR2 YYEEEE. This CDR3 spans 14 amino acids. V lost 4 bases and J 4 bases, leaving 12 bases between the germline ends. CDR3 bases: TGTGCCAGCAGCCTGCCGGGACCTAATCAGCCCCAGCATTTT. It encodes CASSLPGPNQPQHF.

V is TRBV11-2 and J is TRBJ2-2; D not resolved. Germline V CDR1 and CDR2: SGHAT, FQNNGV. This CDR3 has 14 residues. V was clipped by 1 base and J by 3 bases, with 6 bases between them. CDR3 region: CASSLGLHTGELFF. In nucleotides, the CDR3 is TGTGCCAGCAGCTTAGGGTTGCACACCGGGGAGCTGTTTTTT.

The chain is built from TRBV19 and TRBJ2-7; 8 bases agree with TRBD2. The CDR3 is 14 residues long. V was clipped by 2 bases and J by 7 bases; unmatched bases: 7. Germline assignment: CDR1 LNHDA and CDR2 SQIVND (reference sequence). CDR3 DNA sequence: TGTGCCAGTAGTATAACGGGGGGGACGTGGGAGCAGTACTTC. Its translation: CASSITGGTWEQYF.

This chain links TRBV12-5 with TRBJ2-1, with a tentative D call TRBD1 (6 bases). This CDR3 contains 16 residues. Trimming removed 2 bases at V and 4 bases at J, with 15 bases between. Per germline, CDR1 LGHNT and CDR2 FRNRAP. CDR3 sequence (DNA): TGTGCTAGTGGTTTGCCCCGGACAGTGGAATACAATGAGCAGTTCTTC. Its protein is CASGLPRTVEYNEQFF. The full variable domain, rest sourced from reference TRBV12-5 and TRBJ2-1, is DARVTQTPRHKVTEMGQEVTMRCQPILGHNTVFWYRQTMMQGLELLAYFRNRAPLDDSGMPKDRFSAEMPDATLATLKIQPSEPRDSAVYFCASGLPRTVEYNEQFFGPGTRLTVL.

The chain links TRBV15 to TRBJ2-7, with TRBD1 identical over 8 bases. The germline V gene has CDR1 LNHNV and CDR2 YYDKDF (reference sequence). The CDR3 runs 16 residues. The V gene end was trimmed by 3 bases and the J gene end by 5 bases; junction bases not matched to a gene: 12. CDR3 nucleotides: TGTGCCACCAGCAGCCCCTCGTTCAGGGGGCGGCACGAGCAGTACTTC. Its translation: CATSSPSFRGRHEQYF.

The gene calls are TRBV10-3 and TRBJ1-4; 7 bases line up with TRBD1. The CDR3 covers 15 residues. Germline loops: CDR1 ENHRY, CDR2 SYGVKD. Germline trimming cut 3 bases from V and 7 bases from J; bases unmatched to any gene: 8. CDR3 residues: CAISETGDGIEKLFF. The CDR3 coding sequence is TGTGCCATCAGTGAAACAGGGGATGGGATTGAAAAACTGTTTTTT.

The chain uses TRBV18 and TRBJ1-3; TRBD1 matches at 8 bases. Germline values: CDR1 KGHSH, CDR2 LQKENI. The CDR3 runs to 16 residues. The V and J ends lost 3 bases and 0 bases, in that order; junction bases with no gene match: 4. The CDR3 here is CASSPYRGSSGNTIYF. CDR3 sequence (DNA): TGTGCCAGCTCACCTTACAGGGGGAGCTCTGGAAACACCATATATTTT.